The rows below give T cell receptor beta chains drawn from one sample of a study of shared clonotypes between healthy human individuals. Produced via immunoSEQ multiplex PCR; TCRdb's table is partial and in-frame only. Of some 2.4 million clones in the sample, 80% to 95% are singletons; the top ten hold approximately 0.37%. The sequencing sample was made of naive CD4+ T cells from PBMCs. The receptors were sampled from a man younger than 35 in good health. Some clones in this sample may be carry-over from other donors' samples. The CDR3 runs from the conserved cysteine through the conserved F or W. A D gene is named only where the DNA matches it firmly. Size is omitted from some rows. Given values are once, few, many or a class for expanded clones.

>TRBV25-1|.|15|TRBJ2-1|TRBD2
TGTGCCAGCAGTGAAGGCCCTAGCGGAAGGAATGAGCAGTTCTTC
CASSEGPSGRNEQFF
>TRBV14|.|15|TRBJ2-2|.
TGTGCCAGCAGGTCCCGGGACAAGAACACCGGGGAGCTGTTTTTT
CASRSRDKNTGELFF
>TRBV29-1|.|15|TRBJ2-3|.
TGCAGCGTGGTAATCCCTGTCCTGGTCACAGATACGCAGTATTTT
CSVVIPVLVTDTQYF
>TRBV28|.|15|TRBJ1-5|.
TGTGCCAGCAGCACAACCCTAGGGAGGGATCAGCCCCAGCATTTT
CASSTTLGRDQPQHF
>TRBV4-1|.|16|TRBJ1-2|TRBD1
TGCGCCAGCAGCCAACCGCTAGACAGGGAGAACTATGGCTACACCTTC
CASSQPLDRENYGYTF
>TRBV15|.|13|TRBJ2-5|.
TGTGCCACCGGGCGACCGGTGCAAGAGACCCAGTACTTC
CATGRPVQETQYF
>TRBV29-1|few|11|TRBJ1-1|TRBD1
TGCAGCGTTGACGACAGGGGGCGAGCTTTCTTT
CSVDDRGRAFF
>TRBV7-9|once|15|TRBJ2-3|TRBD2
TGTGCCAGCAGCTTGGTAGCGGGCCCAGCAGATACGCAGTATTTT
CASSLVAGPADTQYF
>TRBV7-2|.|16|TRBJ2-4|.
TGTGCCAGCAGCTTAGGATCTACCGGGGGCCAAAACATTCAGTACTTC
CASSLGSTGGQNIQYF
>TRBV18|.|12|TRBJ2-7|.
TGTGCCAGCTCACCTTCTTTGTGGGAGCAGTACTTC
CASSPSLWEQYF
>TRBV6-5|.|16|TRBJ2-1|.
TGTGCCAGCAGTTACTCCCGGCTAGCAACCTACAATGAGCAGTTCTTC
CASSYSRLATYNEQFF
>TRBV5-5|.|17|TRBJ2-7|TRBD2
TGTGCCAGCAGCACGGGACTAGCGGGACCCCGAGGGTACGAGCAGTACTTC
CASSTGLAGPRGYEQYF
>TRBV6-5|.|13|TRBJ2-1|.
TGTGCCAGCAGTTACCCGGGTTCCGGTGAGCAGTTCTTC
CASSYPGSGEQFF
>TRBV7-9|few|14|TRBJ2-7|.
TGTGCCAGCAGCTTATCGCGACCGCGCGGCGAGCAGTACTTC
CASSLSRPRGEQYF
>TRBV15|.|16|TRBJ2-2|.
TGTGCCACCAGCAGAGATGAAGGGGGGAGGGCAAGGGAGCTGTTTTTT
CATSRDEGGRARELFF
>TRBV18|.|14|TRBJ2-7|TRBD2
TGTGCCAGCTGTCCGGCGGGGGGCTCCTACGAGCAGTACTTC
CASCPAGGSYEQYF
>TRBV18|.|15|TRBJ1-2|.
TGTGCCAGCTCACCTTCCCAGGGTTCAAAGGATGGCTACACCTTC
CASSPSQGSKDGYTF
>TRBV15|.|15|TRBJ1-6|TRBD1
TGTGCCACCAGCAAAGAGGACAGGGGGAATTCACCCCTCCACTTT
CATSKEDRGNSPLHF
>TRBV18|once|16|TRBJ1-1|.
TGTGCCAGCTCACCCTCCTCCGGGTTTATAGGCACTGAAGCTTTCTTT
CASSPSSGFIGTEAFF
>TRBV28|.|13|TRBJ2-7|.
TGTGCCAGCAGTTTCTCTCATACCTACGAGCAGTACTTC
CASSFSHTYEQYF
>TRBV9|.|16|TRBJ2-2|TRBD2
TGTGCCAGCAGCGTAGGACTAGCGGCGAACACCGGGGAGCTGTTTTTT
CASSVGLAANTGELFF
>TRBV5-1|.|13|TRBJ2-6|.
TGCGCCAGCAGCTTGTCCGGGGCCAACGTCCTGACTTTC
CASSLSGANVLTF
>TRBV19|.|15|TRBJ2-5|TRBD2
TGTGCCAGTAGTATCCTAGCGGGAGGGCCCGAGACCCAGTACTTC
CASSILAGGPETQYF
>TRBV7-3|once|14|TRBJ2-3|.
TGTGCCAGCAGCCCCGGGACCGGGCCAGATACGCAGTATTTT
CASSPGTGPDTQYF
>TRBV30|.|13|TRBJ2-7|.
TGTGCCTGGCTGGGGCAGGGGGGGTACGAGCAGTACTTC
CAWLGQGGYEQYF
>TRBV4-3|.|15|TRBJ2-6|.
TGCGCCAGCAGCCCAAGTCTGACTGGGGCCAACGTCCTGACTTTC
CASSPSLTGANVLTF
>TRBV5-1|.|11|TRBJ2-7|.
TGCGCCATCCTATCCCGCTACGAGCAGTACTTC
CAILSRYEQYF